The 17 T cell receptor beta chains below come from one sample, sequenced in a study of CD8 T cells in Susac syndrome. With random hexamers, about 0.45 to 1 ug RNA was reverse transcribed. Each CDR3 protein is one row after TCRdb ran MiXCR on the immunoSEQ multiplex PCR reads. The data contain about 200,000 distinct CDR3 sequences, about 96% of them singletons. Material: CD4+ T cells from PBMCs. These receptors were collected from a human donor with multiple sclerosis.

The V gene is TRBV20-1, the J gene TRBJ1-1, with 7 bases fitting TRBD1. The CDR3 extends over 13 amino acids. Per the germline V gene, CDR1 is DFQATT and CDR2 is SNEGSKA (reference sequence). J gave up 1 base and V 5 bases, and 4 bases lay outside the gene matches. The CDR3 spells CSAPGQTNTEAFF. CDR3 sequence (DNA): TGCAGTGCTCCGGGACAGACGAACACTGAAGCTTTCTTT.

The CDR3 DNA sequence: TGTGCCAGCAGTCAAGCTTCCCCCCACAATGAGCAGTTCTTC. Residues: CASSQASPHNEQFF. The chain employs TRBV6-5 and TRBJ2-1; D is ambiguous. Germline V gene sequence: CDR1 MNHEY, CDR2 SVGAGI. This CDR3 region has 14 residues. V was shortened by 5 bases and J by 5 bases, with 13 bases between the two germline ends.

The chain joins TRBV29-1 to TRBJ2-1; no clear D. The CDR3 loop spans 14 amino acids. Germline V gene sequence: CDR1 SQVTM, CDR2 ANQGSEA. V lost 2 bases and J lost 2, with 10 bases in between. In DNA form, the CDR3 reads TGCAGCGTTGAAACCGATCGACCCTACAATGAGCAGTTCTTC. As protein: CSVETDRPYNEQFF.

The chain recombines TRBV29-1 with TRBJ1-2, with no clear D. Germline CDR1 is SQVTM and CDR2 is ANQGSEA. The length of the CDR3 is 13 residues. The ends were cut back, 8 bases at V and 5 bases at J, with 18 bases in the middle. CDR3 sequence reads: CSSFGLGEYGYTF. In DNA form, the CDR3 reads TGCAGCTCTTTTGGTCTCGGGGAATATGGCTACACCTTC.

The genes are TRBV3-1 and TRBJ2-5; D is possibly TRBD1 (6 bases). Germline CDR1 is LGHDT and CDR2 is YNNKEL (reference sequence). This CDR3 is 13 amino acids long. V lost 5 bases and J lost 5, with 12 bases in between. CDR3 sequence reads: CASSYRVGETQYF. The CDR3 nucleotides read TGTGCCAGCAGCTACAGGGTGGGGGAGACCCAGTACTTC.

The V call is TRBV6-1, the J call TRBJ2-3; TRBD1 might be the D (6 bases). The germline V gene encodes CDR1 MNHNS and CDR2 SASEGT. This CDR3 region has 18 residues. V was clipped by 1 base and J by 1 base, with 18 bases between them. The CDR3 sequence is CASSEGRPGAKGTDTQYF. The CDR3 DNA sequence: TGTGCCAGCAGTGAAGGGAGGCCAGGGGCGAAGGGCACAGATACGCAGTATTTT.

The chain is built from TRBV4-1 and TRBJ2-1, with unresolved D. The CDR3 loop spans 9 amino acids. With 7 bases removed from V and 10 bases from J, the gap between germline ends came to 5 bases. Germline assignment: CDR1 MGHRA and CDR2 YSYEKL. In nucleotides, the CDR3 is TGCGCCAGCAACACAGAGCAGTTCTTC. Translation: CASNTEQFF.

This chain connects TRBV29-1 to TRBJ2-1; D perhaps matches TRBD2 (5 bases). The CDR3 runs 13 residues. Germline V gene sequence: CDR1 SQVTM, CDR2 ANQGSEA. V lost 5 bases and J lost 9, with 17 bases in between. CDR3 nucleotides: TGCAGCGTTCTATTAGACTCCGAGGGTGAGCAGTTCTTC. This gives the protein CSVLLDSEGEQFF.

This rearrangement joins TRBV20-1 to TRBJ2-7; the D gene is possibly TRBD2 (6 bases). Germline CDR1 is DFQATT and CDR2 is SNEGSKA (reference sequence). Trimming stripped 8 bases from V and 0 bases from J, with 17 bases between. This CDR3 has 14 amino acids. CDR3 sequence: CSIIAVTNSYEQYF. The CDR3 DNA reads TGCAGTATTATAGCGGTGACTAACTCCTACGAGCAGTACTTC.

This chain uses TRBV20-1 with TRBJ2-1; the match to TRBD2 covers 7 bases. The CDR3 is 13 residues long. V lost 3 bases to trimming and J lost 2 bases; unmatched junction nucleotides: 1. CDR1 is DFQATT, CDR2 SNEGSKA, per germline (reference sequence). The CDR3 sequence is CSARGLPYNEQFF. The CDR3 region has the DNA TGCAGTGCTAGGGGACTACCCTACAATGAGCAGTTCTTC.

V is TRBV6-2 or TRBV6-3 and J is TRBJ1-2; D call uncertain. The CDR3 extends over 12 amino acids. The V end lost 5 bases, the J end lost 6 bases, and 10 bases lay between the germline ends. Germline V CDR1 and CDR2: MNHEY, SVGEGT. The CDR3 is CASSGTVDGYTF. CDR3 bases: TGTGCCAGCAGTGGAACAGTGGATGGCTACACCTTC.

The rearrangement links TRBV7-3 to TRBJ2-3; no firm D call. Trimming removed 5 bases from V and 0 bases from J, with 12 bases in between. Germline CDR1 and CDR2: SGHTA and FQGTGA. This CDR3 comprises 15 residues. As DNA, the CDR3 is TGTGCCAGCAGCCTACAGAGTACTAGCACAGATACGCAGTATTTT. It yields the protein CASSLQSTSTDTQYF.

The chain employs TRBV7-9 and TRBJ1-1, with D possibly being TRBD1 (5 bases). The ends were cut back, 7 bases at V and 8 bases at J, with 20 bases in the middle. CDR3 length equals 14 residues. Germline V gene lookup returns CDR1 SEHNR and CDR2 FQNEAQ (reference sequence). The CDR3 nucleotides read TGTGCCAGCACCCCCTCTGGGACCGGGAGAGAAGCTTTCTTT. This gives the protein CASTPSGTGREAFF.

This clonotype was detected only once. CDR3 in amino acids: CASTHRGPTAEAFF. The CDR3 nucleotides read TGTGCCAGCACTCACCGTGGACCCACAGCTGAAGCTTTCTTT. J is TRBJ1-1 and V is TRBV6-4; no definite D call. Trimming took 7 bases from V and 6 from J, leaving 18 bases between them. Per the germline V gene, CDR1 is MRHNA and CDR2 is SNTAGT. This CDR3 contains 14 residues.

The chain joins TRBV7-8 to TRBJ2-3; D gene unclear. CDR3 length: 10 amino acids. Germline V gene lookup returns CDR1 SGHVS and CDR2 FQNEAQ. Trimming pared 8 bases from V and 6 bases from J, leaving 6 bases between. The CDR3 sequence: CASGRDTQYF. The CDR3 DNA is TGTGCCAGCGGACGGGATACGCAGTATTTT. The full variable domain, its missing parts supplied by reference TRBV7-8 and TRBJ2-3, is GAGVSQSPRYKVAKRGQDVALRCDPISGHVSLFWYQQALGQGPEFLTYFQNEAQLDKSGLPSDRFFAERPEGSVSTLKIQRTQQEDSAVYLCASGRDTQYFGPGTRLTVL.

This clonotype was found once. The V and J genes are TRBV4-1 and TRBJ1-2, with D unresolved. Germline assignment: CDR1 MGHRA and CDR2 YSYEKL. CDR3 length: 15 amino acids. Trimming pared 8 bases from V and 7 bases from J, leaving 23 bases between. This CDR3 reads CASENLRSPPSGYTF. The CDR3 DNA reads as TGCGCCAGCGAAAACCTCAGGTCCCCGCCGAGTGGCTACACCTTC.

There are a few counts of this clonotype. This chain uses TRBV12-3 or TRBV12-4 with TRBJ1-5, with D unclear. The V and J ends lost 2 bases and 3 bases respectively, with 2 bases between them. This CDR3 spans 12 amino acids. The CDR3 reads CASSLNNQPQHF. The CDR3 region has the DNA TGTGCCAGCAGTTTAAACAATCAGCCCCAGCATTTT.